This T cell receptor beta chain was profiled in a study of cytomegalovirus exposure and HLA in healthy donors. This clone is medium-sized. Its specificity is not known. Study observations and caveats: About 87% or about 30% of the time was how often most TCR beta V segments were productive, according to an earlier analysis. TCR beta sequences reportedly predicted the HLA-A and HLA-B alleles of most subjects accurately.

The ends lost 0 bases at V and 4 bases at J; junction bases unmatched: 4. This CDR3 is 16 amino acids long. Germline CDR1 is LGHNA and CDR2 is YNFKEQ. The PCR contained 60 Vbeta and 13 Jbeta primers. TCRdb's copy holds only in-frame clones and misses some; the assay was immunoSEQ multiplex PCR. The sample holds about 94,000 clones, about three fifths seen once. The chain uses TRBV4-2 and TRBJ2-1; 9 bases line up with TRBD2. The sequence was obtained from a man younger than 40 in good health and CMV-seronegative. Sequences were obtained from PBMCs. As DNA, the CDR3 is TGTGCCAGCAGCCAAGATTCGAGCGGGAGGTACAATGAGCAGTTCTTC. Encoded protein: CASSQDSSGRYNEQFF.